The TCR beta chain under discussion was sequenced for a study of cytomegalovirus exposure and HLA in healthy donors. Researchers ran the PCR with 60 Vbeta and 13 Jbeta primers. TCRdb's table, derived via immunoSEQ multiplex PCR, lists solely in-frame clones and lacks some. The sample lists about 190,000 clones, 79% occurring once. As regards this clone: The antigen is not known.

Germline CDR1 reads SGHRS; CDR2 reads YFSETQ. V lost 0 bases to trimming and J lost 4 bases, with 11 bases between them. The CDR3 runs 15 residues. Study-wide findings and caveats: A later analysis found most CMV-associated TCR beta chains apparently HLA-restricted. In presence/absence analyses, roughly uniform sequencing depth across donors was assumed.

The sequenced material came from PBMCs. This TCR came from a young woman in good health and CMV-seronegative. The chain employs TRBV5-1 and TRBJ2-1; TRBD2 is a possible D gene (6 bases). The CDR3 DNA follows: TGCGCCAGCAGCTTGGGGGTTAGCGGTTACAATGAGCAGTTCTTC. Amino acid sequence: CASSLGVSGYNEQFF.